The 14 T cell receptor beta chains given below trace back to one sample, sequenced in a study of OX40 agonist ivuxolimab in advanced cancers. Measured with immunoSEQ multiplex PCR; TCRdb has only the in-frame clones, and not every one. Of 50,000 to 70,000 clones in the sample, less than 90% are singletons; the top ten hold 2.5% to 4%. Sequencing used CD4+ or CD8+ T cells sorted from blood, obtained in a trial of the OX40 agonist ivuxolimab. The receptor set was obtained from an adult with an advanced solid tumor such as melanoma, head and neck, liver or kidney cancer.

The chain recombines TRBV5-1 with TRBJ2-4; D is undetermined. CDR3 size: 15 residues. Germline V CDR1 and CDR2: SGHRS, YFSETQ. The V end was cut by 0 bases, the J end by 1 base, with 8 bases between. The CDR3 DNA sequence: TGCGCCAGCAGCTTGGACGTGGGGGCCAAAAACATTCAGTACTTC. Its protein product is CASSLDVGAKNIQYF. Drawing the rest from reference TRBV5-1 and TRBJ2-4, the complete variable domain is KAGVTQTPRYLIKTRGQQVTLSCSPISGHRSVSWYQQTPGQGLQFLFEYFSETQRNKGNFPGRFSGRQFSNSRSEMNVSTLELGDSALYLCASSLDVGAKNIQYFGAGTRLSVL.

The CDR3 protein is CASRQGSYEQYF. The CDR3 nucleotides read TGTGCCAGCAGACAGGGTTCCTACGAGCAGTACTTC. The rearrangement joins TRBV6-6 to TRBJ2-7; D possibly corresponds to TRBD1 (6 bases). The germline V gene has CDR1 MNHNY and CDR2 SVGAGI (reference sequence). V lost 6 bases, J lost 1 base, and 7 bases lay in between. This CDR3 comprises 12 residues.

The chain couples TRBV4-3 to TRBJ1-5; D unresolved. This CDR3 has 13 amino acids. Germline V gene data show CDR1 as LGHNA and CDR2 as YSLEER. The V end lost 0 bases, the J end lost 6 bases, and 6 bases lay between the germline ends. The CDR3 protein is CASSQDVGQPQHF. Here the CDR3 DNA reads TGCGCCAGCAGCCAAGATGTTGGTCAGCCCCAGCATTTT.

This rearrangement joins TRBV4-3 to TRBJ1-3, with TRBD1 as a possible D gene (6 bases). Trimming left V 1 base short and J 6 bases short, with 13 bases between. This CDR3 is 15 amino acids long. Germline lookup yields CDR1 LGHNA and CDR2 YSLEER. CDR3: CASSQGRGQINTIYF. The CDR3 nucleotides read TGCGCCAGCAGCCAAGGCAGGGGCCAAATAAACACCATATATTTT.

There are a few counts of this clone. The genes are TRBV10-1 and TRBJ1-4, with unresolved D. Germline V CDR1 and CDR2: WNHNN, SYGVQD (reference sequence). The CDR3 spans 15 residues. V was clipped by 4 bases and J by 2 bases, with 11 bases between them. CDR3 sequence: CASSAAGWTNEKLFF. As DNA, the CDR3 is TGCGCCAGCAGTGCAGCCGGGTGGACTAATGAAAAACTGTTTTTT.

The chain is built from TRBV6-5 and TRBJ1-6; 10 nucleotides match TRBD1. CDR1 and CDR2 from the germline V gene are MNHEY and SVGAGI. The CDR3 has 16 residues. V lost 2 bases, J lost 7 bases, and 5 bases stayed unmatched. CDR3 nucleotide sequence: TGTGCCAGCAGTTACATGACAGGGGGCTTAAATTCACCCCTCCACTTT. Its translation is CASSYMTGGLNSPLHF.

This sequence joins TRBV19 and TRBJ1-1; D may be TRBD1 (6 bases). CDR3 length: 15 amino acids. V lost 5 bases and J 3 bases, leaving 16 bases between the germline ends. Germline V gene data show CDR1 as LNHDA and CDR2 as SQIVND (reference sequence). CDR3 nucleotides: TGTGCCAGTAGTGGCCACAGGGCGGGGGACACTGAAGCTTTCTTT. Translation: CASSGHRAGDTEAFF.

This clone was counted a single time. The chain combines TRBV5-4 with TRBJ2-1, with D perhaps matching TRBD1 or TRBD2 (6 bases each). The CDR3 is 17 residues long. Germline assignment: CDR1 SGHNT and CDR2 YYREEE (reference sequence). V shed 0 bases and J shed 0 bases, with 13 bases lying between them. In DNA, the CDR3 is TGTGCCAGCAGCTTGGGGGGGCGGGGAAGCTCCTACAATGAGCAGTTCTTC. Protein: CASSLGGRGSSYNEQFF.

This clone was recorded only once. The chain has TRBV27 and TRBJ1-1; tentatively, D is TRBD1 (5 bases). Germline values: CDR1 MNHEY, CDR2 SMNVEV (reference sequence). The CDR3 has 14 amino acids. Trimming removed 3 bases from V and 4 bases from J, with 12 bases in between. The CDR3 DNA is TGTGCCAGCAGTTTTGCAGGGCGGGGCACTGAAGCTTTCTTT. Translating gives CASSFAGRGTEAFF.

The chain uses TRBV27 and TRBJ1-4; 9 nucleotides match TRBD1. Trimming took 3 bases from V and 7 from J; bases not matched to a gene: 9. Germline V gives CDR1 MNHEY, CDR2 SMNVEV (reference sequence). The CDR3 spans 16 residues. Here the CDR3 DNA reads TGTGCCAGCAGTTTGGGGGACAGGGAAGTAGGTGAAAAACTGTTTTTT. Translation: CASSLGDREVGEKLFF.

The chain combines TRBV6-4 with TRBJ2-2; 8 positions match TRBD2. V trimming: 5 bases; J trimming: 2 bases; junction bases outside the gene matches: 7. This CDR3 spans 16 amino acids. Germline V CDR1 and CDR2: MRHNA, SNTAGT. CDR3 sequence reads: CASSKSGGANTGELFF. The CDR3 DNA reads as TGTGCCAGCAGTAAAAGCGGGGGAGCAAACACCGGGGAGCTGTTTTTT.

The V gene is TRBV6-5, the J gene TRBJ2-5; D is undetermined. V shed 4 bases and J shed 5 bases, with 8 bases lying between them. Germline V gene lookup returns CDR1 MNHEY and CDR2 SVGAGI. The CDR3 length is 12 residues. CDR3 in amino acids: CASSSHRETQYF. DNA for the CDR3: TGTGCCAGCAGTTCCCACCGGGAGACCCAGTACTTC.

The chain combines TRBV7-3 with TRBJ2-2; TRBD1 matches 10 bases. The CDR3 extends over 16 amino acids. Losses at the gene ends were 5 bases for V and 7 bases for J; bases not matched to a gene: 10. From germline, CDR1 is SGHTA and CDR2 FQGTGA. The CDR3 DNA sequence: TGTGCCAGCAGCCCCTCCCGACAGGGGGCCGGCGGGGAGCTGTTTTTT. It translates to CASSPSRQGAGGELFF.

The chain recombines TRBV27 with TRBJ2-7, with 8 bases aligning to TRBD1. V was pared by 5 bases and J by 6 bases, with 6 bases of the junction left unmatched. Germline-derived CDR1 and CDR2 are MNHEY and SMNVEV (reference sequence). The CDR3 totals 13 residues. The CDR3 loop is CASSPTTGVEQYF. The CDR3, as DNA: TGTGCCAGCAGTCCTACGACAGGGGTCGAGCAGTACTTC.